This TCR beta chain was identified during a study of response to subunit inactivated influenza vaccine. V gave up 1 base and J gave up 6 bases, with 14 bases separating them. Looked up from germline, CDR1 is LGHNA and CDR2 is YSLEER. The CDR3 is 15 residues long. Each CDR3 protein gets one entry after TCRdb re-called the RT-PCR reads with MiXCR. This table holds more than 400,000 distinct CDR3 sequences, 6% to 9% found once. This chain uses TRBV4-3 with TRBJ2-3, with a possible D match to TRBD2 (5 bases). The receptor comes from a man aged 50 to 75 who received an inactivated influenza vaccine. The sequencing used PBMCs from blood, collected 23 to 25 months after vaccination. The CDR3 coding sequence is TGCGCCAGCAGCCAAGTTTCTGCGGGTCGGGATACGCAGTATTTT. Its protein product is CASSQVSAGRDTQYF.